Included here is one T cell receptor (beta chain) sequence, with context. This clonotype was counted between two and nine times. Its antigen is still unknown. The input lacks base qualities; no much larger clone sits a single base away. The data originate from a study of vaccination and CD4 T cells after COVID-19 (dated by TCRdb to 2022 to 2024). A note on the overall study: Every convalescent patient had a positive nasal swab PCR test for SARS-CoV-2, with mild disease in nine or ten patients and severe disease in one. The convalescent cohort included six males and four females, with two Hispanic individuals, seven Caucasians, two Asians and one multiracial person. Each participant got two doses of either the Pfizer-BioNTech BNT162b2 vaccine (n=8) or the Moderna mRNA-1273 vaccine (n=2). Post-COVID blood samples were collected from convalescent patients a median of around 96 days after diagnosis, with a range of roughly 30 to 170 days. Post-vaccine blood samples were taken a median of around 68 days after the second vaccine dose, with a range of 14 to 241 days. Overlapping spike peptide pools from SARS-CoV-2 and from the common cold coronaviruses HCoV-NL63, HCoV-OC43 and HCoV-229E were used as culture stimuli. Control cultures received a CEFX viral epitope pool as the positive control, an HIV-1 Nef peptide pool as the negative control, or no peptide. The spike-specific CD4+ TCR repertoire was compared before and after mRNA vaccination in approximately 9 COVID-19 convalescent patients and several infection-naive healthy vaccine recipients. What the study reported, not specific to this receptor: Although the median number of SARS-CoV-2-reactive clonotypes went up from fewer than 25 after infection to roughly 40 after vaccination, the increase was not significant. Of the vaccine-specific clones in convalescent patients, 304 of 307, or nearly all, reacted only to SARS-CoV-2 spike and did not cross-react with common cold coronaviruses. Among convalescent patients, a median around 83% of the SARS-CoV-2-reactive clones seen after vaccination appeared only after vaccination, which suggests priming specific to the vaccine. Only a relatively small number of convalescent patients were included in the study, and early timepoints following natural infection were not analyzed.

Libraries were prepared through PCR. TCR sequencing of DNA from cultured CD4+ T cells used the Oncomine TCR Beta short-read assay at the Johns Hopkins FTIC core. The QIAamp micro DNA kit was used to extract genomic DNA from the cultured CD4+ T cells. Oncomine TCR Beta libraries made from cultured CD4+ T cells were pooled using unique dual indexes and sequenced on an Illumina iSeq 100. As for how the authors treated the data: Non-productive sequences were filtered out, and CDR3s that did not start with C, did not end with F or W, or were shorter than 7 amino acids were discarded. Antigen-specific clonotypes were identified using the MANAFEST web application through comparison of peptide-stimulated wells with reference and other culture wells. To be called positive, a clone needed an FDR below 0.05, an odds ratio above 5, and a productive frequency above 0.1% in at least two of three replicate wells. A clonotype was classed as cross-reactive if the clonotype showed significant expansion both in SARS-CoV-2 spike wells and in at least one common cold coronavirus spike condition. CDR3 homology was assessed with Levenshtein distances (stringdist) and unrooted phylogenetic trees (ape) in R version 3.6.1. TCRdb took the public reads, trimmed them with fastp at Q25, ran MiXCR for clone calling and kept in-frame beta chains. One record per CDR3 amino acid sequence lists the most common genes and DNA. The V and J calls reflect TCRdb's pipeline rather than the authors' work. Here the sample has about 11,000 distinct CDR3 sequences; 32% occur a single time. The ten most abundant clones make up around a sixth of the sample.

This specimen's treatment or condition label, per the study, means: approximately 9-day PBMC culture with coronavirus spike peptide pools or control peptides (ViraFEST assay). The ViraFEST assay, used in the study, expanded antigen-specific T cells with peptide pools and then identified the expanded clonotypes through TCR sequencing. The positive SARS-CoV-2 PCR tests of the convalescent patients were dated from March to December 2020, before the Alpha, Beta and Delta variants emerged in the United States. PBMCs were cultured at fewer than 2.5 million per well in IMDM supplemented with approximately 4.7% human AB serum and roughly 10 IU/ml IL-2, with roughly 10 ug/ml peptide pools added. On days 3 and 7, half of the culture medium was replaced with fresh IL-2-containing medium. Once the cells had been in culture for 9 to 10 days, the EasySep CD4+ T cell isolation kit was used to isolate CD4+ T cells by negative selection. Ficoll-Paque Plus gradient centrifugation was used to isolate PBMCs from whole blood, and the isolated PBMCs were then either used fresh or cryopreserved at -140C. Each culture condition was generally run in triplicate wells.

At the junction V is shortened by 6 bases and J by 8 bases, with 16 bases in between. The CDR3 holds 13 amino acids from the cysteine to the phenylalanine. Only the CDR3 DNA is retained, 39 bases long and in frame from the first base. Per the germline V gene, MNHNS is the CDR1 and SASEGT is the CDR2. The specimen was CD4+ T cells from blood, cultured in vitro, collected after SARS-CoV-2 vaccination. In this chain, TRBV6-1 is recombined with TRBJ1-2; too little of a D gene remains to name it. The receptor was derived from a human donor who had recovered from COVID-19. In nucleotide form, the sequence is TGTGCCAGCAGCCCCCGACCGATTTCAGGCTACACCTTC. The translation is CASSPRPISGYTF.